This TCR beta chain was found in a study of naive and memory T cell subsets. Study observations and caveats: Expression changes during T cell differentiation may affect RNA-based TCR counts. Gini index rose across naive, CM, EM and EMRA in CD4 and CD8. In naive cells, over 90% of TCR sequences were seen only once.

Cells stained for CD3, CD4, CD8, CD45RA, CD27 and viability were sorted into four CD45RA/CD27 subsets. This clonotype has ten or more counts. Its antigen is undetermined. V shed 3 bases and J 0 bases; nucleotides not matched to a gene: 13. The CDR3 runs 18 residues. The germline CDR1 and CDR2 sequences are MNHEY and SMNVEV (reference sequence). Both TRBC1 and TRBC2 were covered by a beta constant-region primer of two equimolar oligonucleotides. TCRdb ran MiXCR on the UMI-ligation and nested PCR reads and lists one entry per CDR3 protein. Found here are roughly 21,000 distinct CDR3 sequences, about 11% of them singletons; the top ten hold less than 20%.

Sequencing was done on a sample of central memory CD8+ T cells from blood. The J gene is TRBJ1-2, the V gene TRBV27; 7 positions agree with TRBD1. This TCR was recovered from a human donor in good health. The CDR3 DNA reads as TGTGCCAGCAGTTTGGCGGACAGGCCCCCAGAACCTAACTATGGCTACACCTTC. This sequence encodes CASSLADRPPEPNYGYTF.